The next 7 T cell receptor beta chains were all read from a single sample in a study of shared clonotypes between healthy human individuals. TCRdb's table, derived via immunoSEQ multiplex PCR, lists solely in-frame clones and lacks some. The sample records some 1,400,000 clones, roughly 95% being singletons. Sequencing was performed on naive CD4+ T cells sorted from blood. Subset specified: CD45RA+ positively selected. These receptors were collected from a man aged 25-45 years in good health.

The rearrangement links TRBV19 to TRBJ2-1; 8 positions match TRBD1. From germline, CDR1 is LNHDA and CDR2 SQIVND (reference sequence). Unmatched junction bases numbered 13, after V lost 3 bases and J lost 0 bases. The CDR3 extends over 19 amino acids. CDR3 in amino acids: CASSIWPTQTGVSYNEQFF. In nucleotides, the CDR3 is TGTGCCAGTAGTATTTGGCCGACCCAGACAGGGGTCTCCTACAATGAGCAGTTCTTC.

The rearrangement links TRBV27 to TRBJ2-1, with 9 positions matching TRBD2. The V segment lost 5 bases and the J segment 7 bases; nucleotides outside the gene matches: 6. The CDR3 loop spans 14 amino acids. Per the germline V gene, CDR1 is MNHEY and CDR2 is SMNVEV (reference sequence). This chain's CDR3 is CASSPGLASNEQFF. CDR3 DNA: TGTGCCAGCAGTCCGGGACTAGCATCGAATGAGCAGTTCTTC.

The chain links TRBV6-1 to TRBJ2-3, with D uncertain. Germline V gene lookup returns CDR1 MNHNS and CDR2 SASEGT. This CDR3 has 18 residues. Between the trimmed V and J ends, which lost 4 bases and 0 bases, there was a span of 20 bases. As DNA, the CDR3 is TGTGCCAGCAGTGGGGGTTTGATTGGTACAACTAGCACAGATACGCAGTATTTT. Residues: CASSGGLIGTTSTDTQYF.

This clone was found a few times. J is TRBJ1-5 and V is TRBV9, with D unclear. The CDR3 is made up of 14 amino acids. V was pared by 3 bases and J by 0 bases, with 7 bases between. Germline V gene data show CDR1 as SGDLS and CDR2 as YYNGEE. The CDR3 loop reads CASSARDSNQPQHF. For the CDR3, the DNA is TGTGCCAGCAGCGCACGAGATAGCAATCAGCCCCAGCATTTT.

The V call is TRBV16, the J call TRBJ1-1; D not certain. This CDR3 is 15 amino acids long. The ends were cut back, 2 bases at V and 4 bases at J, with 14 bases in the middle. Germline V gives CDR1 KGHSY, CDR2 FQNENV. CDR3 DNA sequence: TGTGCCAGCAGCCAAAGTCTCACTCTGGGCACTGAAGCTTTCTTT. Residues: CASSQSLTLGTEAFF.

The genes are TRBV5-1 and TRBJ2-1, with a possible D match to TRBD1 (6 bases). The CDR3 contains 13 residues. The V end was cut by 0 bases, the J end by 8 bases, with 9 bases between. Germline assignment: CDR1 SGHRS and CDR2 YFSETQ. The CDR3 DNA reads as TGCGCCAGCAGCTTGGAAACAGGGCATGAGCAGTTCTTC. It is translated as CASSLETGHEQFF.

This sequence joins TRBV5-6 and TRBJ2-1; 10 bases match TRBD2. The CDR3 length is 18 residues. The V segment lost 0 bases and the J segment 4 bases; nucleotides outside the gene matches: 10. CDR1 and CDR2 from the germline V gene are SGHDT and YYEEEE. The CDR3 DNA reads TGTGCCAGCAGCTTGGTGAGTAGCGGGAGGCACTATTACAATGAGCAGTTCTTC. As protein: CASSLVSSGRHYYNEQFF.